This T cell receptor (beta chain) was documented in a study of Ad26.COV2.S vaccination and SARS-CoV-2 variants. Study conclusions and caveats: Those who received vaccine or placebo ended up with similar non-spike TCR breadth.

This sample's treatment: about 20 received Ad26.COV2.S at low or high dose, single or two shots; 5 received placebo; per-sample allocation not given. Samples were taken on day 63 after the first vaccine or placebo injection. This table comes from immunoSEQ multiplex PCR, and its TCRdb copy is limited to in-frame clones, with some not included. The table includes hundreds of thousands of clones, 70% to 90% detected once. V lost 7 bases, J lost 4 bases, and 8 bases stayed unmatched. The CDR3 contains 14 residues. Germline V CDR1 and CDR2: MNHEY, SVGAGI. A remark on this clone: Its matching antigen is unknown.

The chain employs TRBV6-5 and TRBJ2-7; 9 bases agree with TRBD1. Source: peripheral blood, taken in a trial of Ad26.COV2.S vaccine versus placebo. The TCR originated in a person aged 18-65 years who received the Ad26.COV2.S COVID-19 vaccine or a placebo. CDR3 in DNA: TGTGCCAGCAAGACCGGGACAGGGAAGTACGAGCAGTACTTC. It encodes CASKTGTGKYEQYF.